This is a list of T cell receptor beta chains from one sample in a study of blood T cell repertoires in COVID-19. Using immunoSEQ multiplex PCR, the repertoire was profiled, and TCRdb retains in-frame clones only, with some absent. The table has 330,000 or so clones, approximately 86% seen once; the top ten hold roughly 8.9%. The sequenced sample was peripheral blood. These receptors originate from a man aged 25 to 45 with COVID-19, enrolled during active disease. The CDR3 runs from the conserved cysteine through the conserved F or W. A D gene is named only where the DNA matches it firmly. Size values are once, few and many counts, or a class for expanded clones, and some rows have none.

D gene	V gene	J gene	clone size	CDR3 protein	CDR3 DNA
-	TRBV6-2/TRBV6-3	TRBJ1-1	-	CASSYSGRYVPVKAFF	TGTGCCAGCAGTTACAGCGGGCGCTATGTGCCGGTTAAAGCTTTCTTT
-	TRBV7-2	TRBJ2-7	-	CASSLFPGHGTYEQYF	TGTGCCAGCAGCTTATTCCCGGGACACGGTACCTACGAGCAGTACTTC
TRBD1	TRBV6-6	TRBJ2-6	-	CASRRGGIGSGANVLTF	TGTGCCAGCAGACGAGGGGGCATCGGGTCCGGGGCCAACGTCCTGACTTTC
-	TRBV24-1	TRBJ2-3	-	CATSDYGQKRDTQYF	TGTGCCACCAGTGATTATGGCCAGAAGAGGGATACGCAGTATTTT
TRBD1	TRBV7-6	TRBJ1-6	-	CASSLDDRAGGSPLHF	TGTGCCAGCAGCTTAGACGACAGGGCCGGTGGTTCACCCCTCCACTTT
-	TRBV19	TRBJ1-1	-	CASSEGTLMNTEAFF	TGTGCCAGTAGTGAAGGGACTCTTATGAACACTGAAGCTTTCTTT
-	TRBV5-1	TRBJ1-4	-	CASRPRATNEKLFF	TGCGCCAGCAGGCCCCGGGCAACTAATGAAAAACTGTTTTTT
TRBD2	TRBV7-7	TRBJ2-1	-	CASSHRASGGYNEQFF	TGTGCCAGCTCACATCGGGCTAGCGGGGGTTACAATGAGCAGTTCTTC
-	TRBV19	TRBJ1-5	-	CASSTGAGNQPQHF	TGTGCCAGTAGTACAGGGGCGGGCAATCAGCCCCAGCATTTT
-	TRBV5-1	TRBJ2-2	-	CASSLIVTGELFF	TGCGCCAGCAGCTTGATCGTCACCGGGGAGCTGTTTTTT
-	TRBV5-4	TRBJ1-1	-	CASSQTPNTEAFF	TGTGCCAGCAGTCAGACACCGAACACTGAAGCTTTCTTT
TRBD2	TRBV7-9	TRBJ2-3	-	CASSLTPGLAGVGPDTQYF	TGTGCCAGCAGCTTAACCCCGGGACTAGCGGGAGTCGGACCAGATACGCAGTATTTT
TRBD1	TRBV2	TRBJ1-4	few	CAEGTENEKLFF	TGTGCCGAAGGGACAGAGAATGAAAAACTGTTTTTT
-	TRBV6-5	TRBJ1-4	-	CASSYGGTSDEKLFF	TGTGCCAGCAGTTACGGAGGCACGTCTGATGAAAAACTGTTTTTT
-	TRBV11-3	TRBJ2-1	once	CASSRGFSSYNEQFF	TGTGCCAGCAGCCGCGGGTTCAGCTCCTACAATGAGCAGTTCTTC
-	TRBV29-1	TRBJ2-4	-	CSVVGGSLAKNIQYF	TGCAGCGTTGTAGGAGGCAGCCTAGCCAAAAACATTCAGTACTTC
TRBD2	TRBV9	TRBJ2-1	-	CASSVSPVGAGGDNEQFF	TGTGCCAGCAGCGTATCCCCAGTAGGAGCGGGAGGGGACAATGAGCAGTTCTTC
TRBD2	TRBV5-4	TRBJ2-7	-	CASSLAGLAVYEQYF	TGTGCCAGCAGCTTAGCGGGACTAGCGGTATACGAGCAGTACTTC
-	TRBV12-3/TRBV12-4	TRBJ1-2	-	CASSLGDTYGYTF	TGTGCCAGCAGTTTAGGTGACACCTATGGCTACACCTTC
TRBD1	TRBV27	TRBJ1-6	once	CASSLSTGSSYNSPLHF	TGTGCCAGCAGTTTATCGACAGGGAGCTCCTATAATTCACCCCTCCACTTT
TRBD2	TRBV11-2	TRBJ2-1	-	CASGDSGSRNEQFF	TGTGCCAGCGGGGATAGCGGGTCCAGGAATGAGCAGTTCTTC
-	TRBV29-1	TRBJ1-2	-	CSVYFTARGLYGYTF	TGCAGCGTTTACTTCACGGCCAGGGGTTTGTATGGCTACACCTTC
-	TRBV29-1	TRBJ2-1	few	CSAPGAGNNEQFF	TGCAGCGCTCCCGGAGCAGGGAACAATGAGCAGTTCTTC
TRBD2	TRBV29-1	TRBJ2-7	-	CSVFGTRGYEQYF	TGCAGCGTTTTCGGGACTAGAGGCTACGAGCAGTACTTC
TRBD2	TRBV7-9	TRBJ2-1	-	CASSLSSGGYNEQFF	TGTGCCAGCAGCCTATCTAGCGGGGGTTACAATGAGCAGTTCTTC
TRBD1	TRBV25-1	TRBJ2-7	-	CASSEFGQGYEQYF	TGTGCCAGCAGTGAATTCGGACAGGGCTACGAGCAGTACTTC
-	TRBV6-1	TRBJ1-2	-	CASSDFSVRVYYTF	TGTGCCAGCAGTGATTTCAGCGTTAGAGTTTACTACACCTTC
TRBD1	TRBV2	TRBJ1-2	-	CASRPGQGFNYGYTF	TGTGCCAGCAGACCGGGACAGGGATTCAACTATGGCTACACCTTC
-	TRBV18	TRBJ1-1	-	CASSSSTAQNTEAFF	TGTGCCAGCTCATCATCGACAGCGCAAAACACTGAAGCTTTCTTT
-	TRBV3-1/TRBV3-2	TRBJ2-3	-	CASSQEGADTQYF	TGTGCCAGCAGCCAAGAAGGGGCAGATACGCAGTATTTT
-	TRBV5-1	TRBJ2-3	-	CASSFRADTDTQYF	TGCGCCAGCAGCTTTAGAGCTGACACAGATACGCAGTATTTT
-	TRBV13	TRBJ1-1	-	CASSARGGGDTEAFF	TGTGCCAGCAGCGCCCGGGGGGGCGGGGACACTGAAGCTTTCTTT
TRBD1	TRBV6-2/TRBV6-3	TRBJ2-2	-	CASSPWTGTGELFF	TGTGCCAGCAGTCCGTGGACAGGAACCGGGGAGCTGTTTTTT
-	TRBV6-5	TRBJ2-5	-	CATTRAGHRETQYF	TGTGCCACCACCCGAGCGGGCCACCGGGAGACCCAGTACTTC
TRBD1	TRBV18	TRBJ2-7	-	CASSRGQALSYEQYF	TGTGCCAGCTCTCGTGGACAGGCCCTCTCCTACGAGCAGTACTTC
TRBD1	TRBV10-3	TRBJ2-2	-	CAISPGTGEGTGELFF	TGTGCCATCAGCCCCGGGACAGGGGAGGGTACCGGGGAGCTGTTTTTT
TRBD1	TRBV28	TRBJ1-5	once	CASKQGINQPQHF	TGTGCCAGCAAACAGGGGATTAATCAGCCCCAGCATTTT
TRBD1	TRBV12-5	TRBJ1-2	-	CASGPGLGQAANYGYTF	TGTGCTAGTGGCCCGGGTTTGGGACAGGCGGCTAACTATGGCTACACCTTC
-	TRBV9	TRBJ2-5	-	CASSHDNQETQYF	TGTGCCAGCAGCCACGACAACCAAGAGACCCAGTACTTC
-	TRBV3-1/TRBV3-2	TRBJ2-2	-	CASSHYQEPSGPNTGELFF	TGTGCCAGCAGCCACTACCAGGAGCCGAGCGGGCCCAACACCGGGGAGCTGTTTTTT
TRBD1	TRBV7-2	TRBJ2-7	-	CATRTGGTYEQYF	TGTGCCACCAGGACAGGGGGGACCTACGAGCAGTACTTC
-	TRBV27	TRBJ1-2	-	CASSPAGGLNYGYTF	TGTGCCAGCAGTCCCGCCGGGGGGCTAAACTATGGCTACACCTTC
-	TRBV5-6	TRBJ2-3	-	CASSLPGASTDTQYF	TGTGCCAGCAGCTTACCGGGAGCTAGCACAGATACGCAGTATTTT
TRBD1	TRBV28	TRBJ1-1	-	CASSLCQGVQAFF	TGTGCCAGCAGTTTATGCCAGGGGGTTCAAGCTTTCTTT
TRBD1	TRBV6-2/TRBV6-3	TRBJ1-1	-	CASSLQGALMNTEAFF	TGTGCCAGCAGCCTACAGGGGGCTCTCATGAACACTGAAGCTTTCTTT
TRBD1	TRBV9	TRBJ2-1	-	CASSVVAGGNNEQFF	TGTGCCAGCAGCGTAGTGGCAGGGGGAAACAATGAGCAGTTCTTC
TRBD2	TRBV5-4	TRBJ2-1	-	CASSLRLTSDSYNEQFF	TGTGCCAGCAGCTTGCGCCTTACTAGCGACTCCTACAATGAGCAGTTCTTC
-	TRBV29-1	TRBJ1-3	-	CSAATFWGEGNTIYF	TGCAGCGCTGCGACCTTTTGGGGGGAAGGAAACACCATATATTTT
-	TRBV3-1/TRBV3-2	TRBJ1-2	-	CASSPLGVMAYGYTF	TGTGCCAGCAGCCCCCTCGGGGTTATGGCCTATGGCTACACCTTC
-	TRBV5-1	TRBJ2-2	-	CASSRNIINTGELFF	TGCGCCAGCAGTCGTAACATTATAAACACCGGGGAGCTGTTTTTT
TRBD2	TRBV11-2	TRBJ2-3	-	CASSFSGGKPDTQYF	TGTGCCAGCAGCTTTAGCGGGGGGAAGCCGGATACGCAGTATTTT
TRBD2	TRBV29-1	TRBJ2-7	-	CSVAWRLAGVKGYEQYF	TGCAGCGTCGCTTGGCGACTAGCGGGAGTTAAAGGGTACGAGCAGTACTTC
TRBD2	TRBV19	TRBJ2-1	-	CASTRGGITEQFF	TGTGCCAGTACCCGGGGAGGGATTACTGAGCAGTTCTTC
-	TRBV30	TRBJ1-5	-	CAWNPRENQPQHF	TGTGCCTGGAACCCTAGGGAGAATCAGCCCCAGCATTTT
-	TRBV28	TRBJ2-7	-	CASQSGYEQYF	TGTGCCAGCCAGTCGGGCTACGAGCAGTACTTC
TRBD1	TRBV7-2	TRBJ2-7	-	CASSLRTGTTYEQYF	TGTGCCAGCAGCTTGCGGACAGGGACCACCTACGAGCAGTACTTC
-	TRBV7-3	TRBJ2-5	-	CASSSSLQETQYF	TGTGCCAGCAGCTCTAGCCTCCAAGAGACCCAGTACTTC
-	TRBV7-8	TRBJ2-3	-	CASSFGSGVADTQYF	TGTGCCAGCAGCTTCGGATCGGGAGTTGCAGATACGCAGTATTTT